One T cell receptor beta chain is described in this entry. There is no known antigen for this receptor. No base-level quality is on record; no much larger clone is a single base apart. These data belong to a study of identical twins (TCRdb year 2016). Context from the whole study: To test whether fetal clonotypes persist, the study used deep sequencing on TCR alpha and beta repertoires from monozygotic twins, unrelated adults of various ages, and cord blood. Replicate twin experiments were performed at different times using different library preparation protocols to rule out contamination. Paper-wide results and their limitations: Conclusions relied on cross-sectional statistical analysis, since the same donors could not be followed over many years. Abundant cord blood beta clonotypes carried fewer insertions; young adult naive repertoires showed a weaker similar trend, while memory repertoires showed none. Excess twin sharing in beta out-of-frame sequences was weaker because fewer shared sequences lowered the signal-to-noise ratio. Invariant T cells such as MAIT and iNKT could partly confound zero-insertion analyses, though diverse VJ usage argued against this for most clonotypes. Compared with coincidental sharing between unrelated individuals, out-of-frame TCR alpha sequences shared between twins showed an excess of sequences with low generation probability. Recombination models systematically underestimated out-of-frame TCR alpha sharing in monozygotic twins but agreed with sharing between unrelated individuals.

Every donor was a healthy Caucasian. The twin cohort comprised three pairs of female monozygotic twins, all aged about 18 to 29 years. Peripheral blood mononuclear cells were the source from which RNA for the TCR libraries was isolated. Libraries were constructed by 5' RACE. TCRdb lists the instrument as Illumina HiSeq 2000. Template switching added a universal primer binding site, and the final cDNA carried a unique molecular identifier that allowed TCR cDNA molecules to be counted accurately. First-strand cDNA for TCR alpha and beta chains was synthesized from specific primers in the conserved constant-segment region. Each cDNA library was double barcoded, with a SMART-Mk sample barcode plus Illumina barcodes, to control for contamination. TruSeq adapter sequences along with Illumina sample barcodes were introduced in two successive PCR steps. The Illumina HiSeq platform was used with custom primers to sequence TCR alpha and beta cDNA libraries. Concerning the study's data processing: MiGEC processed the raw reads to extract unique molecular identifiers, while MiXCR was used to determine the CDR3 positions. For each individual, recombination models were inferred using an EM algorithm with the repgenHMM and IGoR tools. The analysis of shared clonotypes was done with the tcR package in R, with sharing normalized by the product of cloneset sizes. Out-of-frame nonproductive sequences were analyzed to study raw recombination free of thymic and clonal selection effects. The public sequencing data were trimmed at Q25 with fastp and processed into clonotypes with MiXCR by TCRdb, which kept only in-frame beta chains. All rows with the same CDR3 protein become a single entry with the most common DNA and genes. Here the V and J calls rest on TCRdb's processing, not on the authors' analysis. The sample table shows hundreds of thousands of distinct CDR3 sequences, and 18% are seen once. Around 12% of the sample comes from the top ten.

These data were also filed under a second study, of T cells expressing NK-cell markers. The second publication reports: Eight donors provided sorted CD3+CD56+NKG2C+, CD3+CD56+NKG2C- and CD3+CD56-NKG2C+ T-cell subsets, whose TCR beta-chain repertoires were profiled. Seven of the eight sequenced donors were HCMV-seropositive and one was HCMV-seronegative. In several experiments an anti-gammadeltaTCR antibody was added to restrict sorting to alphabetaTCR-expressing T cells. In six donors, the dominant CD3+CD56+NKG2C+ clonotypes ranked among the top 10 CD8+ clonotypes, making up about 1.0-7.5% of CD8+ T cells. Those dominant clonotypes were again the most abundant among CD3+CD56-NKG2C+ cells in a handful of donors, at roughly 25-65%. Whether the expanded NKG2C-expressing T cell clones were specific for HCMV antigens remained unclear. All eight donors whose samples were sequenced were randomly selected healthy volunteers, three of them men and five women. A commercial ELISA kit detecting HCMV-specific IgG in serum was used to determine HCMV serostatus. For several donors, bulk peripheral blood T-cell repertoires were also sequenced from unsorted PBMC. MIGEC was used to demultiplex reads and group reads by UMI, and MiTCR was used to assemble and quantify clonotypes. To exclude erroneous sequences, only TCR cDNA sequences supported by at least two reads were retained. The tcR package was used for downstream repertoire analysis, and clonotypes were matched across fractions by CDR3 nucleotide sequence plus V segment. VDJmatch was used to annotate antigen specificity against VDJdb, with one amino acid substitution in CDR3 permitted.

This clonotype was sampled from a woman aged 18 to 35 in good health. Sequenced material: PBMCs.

In nucleotide form, the sequence is TGTGCCAGCGCCTGGGGGAACGAGCAGTACTTC. It is translated as CASAWGNEQYF. The rearrangement joined TRBV12-3 or TRBV12-4 to TRBJ2-7; the D assignment is uncertain and may be TRBD1 or TRBD2, with 5 bases supporting each. Trimming at the junction amounts to 8 bases on V and 5 bases on J, and the germline ends lie 10 bases apart. The CDR3 spans 11 residues, from the cysteine through the phenylalanine. The DNA shown is the 33-base CDR3, in frame from base 1.